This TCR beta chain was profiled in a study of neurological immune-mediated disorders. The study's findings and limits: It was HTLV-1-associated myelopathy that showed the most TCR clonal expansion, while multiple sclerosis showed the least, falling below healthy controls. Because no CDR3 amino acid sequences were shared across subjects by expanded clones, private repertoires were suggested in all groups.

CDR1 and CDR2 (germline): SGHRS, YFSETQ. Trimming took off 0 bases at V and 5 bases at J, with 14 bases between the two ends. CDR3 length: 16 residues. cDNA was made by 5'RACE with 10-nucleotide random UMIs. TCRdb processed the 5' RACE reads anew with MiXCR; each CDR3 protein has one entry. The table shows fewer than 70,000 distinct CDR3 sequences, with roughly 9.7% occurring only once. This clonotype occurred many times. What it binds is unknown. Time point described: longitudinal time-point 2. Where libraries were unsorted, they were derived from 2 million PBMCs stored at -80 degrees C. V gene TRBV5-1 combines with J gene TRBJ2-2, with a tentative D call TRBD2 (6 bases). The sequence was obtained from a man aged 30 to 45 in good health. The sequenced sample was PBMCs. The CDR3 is CASSLAGAGRTGELFF. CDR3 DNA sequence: TGCGCCAGCAGCTTGGCCGGAGCAGGGAGGACCGGGGAGCTGTTTTTT.